This note documents a single T cell receptor (beta chain) sequence. This record belongs to a study of T cells after yellow fever vaccination. Germline CDR1 reads SGHAT; CDR2 reads FQNNGV. Trimming at V came to 2 bases and at J to 0 bases, leaving 6 bases not matched to a gene. There are 16 residues in the CDR3. TCRdb reprocessed the 5' RACE reads via MiXCR and lists one record per CDR3 protein. The sample holds about 550,000 distinct CDR3 sequences, roughly a fifth seen once. This specimen was PBMCs, taken 15 days after the yellow fever booster vaccination. The sequence derives from a man aged 30 to 39 who received the YFV17D yellow fever vaccine. J is TRBJ1-2 and V is TRBV11-2, with 7 bases lining up with TRBD1. The CDR3 region is CASSLRTRGANYGYTF. CDR3 nucleotides: TGTGCCAGCAGCTTACGAACCAGGGGGGCTAACTATGGCTACACCTTC.